The 16 T cell receptor beta chains below were found in one sample sequenced in a study of cytomegalovirus exposure and HLA in healthy donors. The PCR made use of 60 Vbeta and 13 Jbeta primers. The method was immunoSEQ multiplex PCR; TCRdb's version includes in-frame clones alone and lacks a portion of them. The sample has about 110,000 clones; approximately 78% are singletons. Sequencing was done on a sample of PBMCs. These receptors came from a woman aged 25 to 39 in good health and CMV-seronegative.

The V call is TRBV30, the J call TRBJ2-3; TRBD2 aligns across 15 bases. The CDR3 is 16 residues long. Trimming removed 0 bases from V and 3 bases from J; junction bases left unmatched: 1. Per the germline V gene, CDR1 is GTSNPN and CDR2 is SVGIG (reference sequence). As DNA, the CDR3 is TGTGCCTGGAGTGTAGGACTAGCGGGGGGGACAGATACGCAGTATTTT. Its translation: CAWSVGLAGGTDTQYF.

The V call is TRBV4-3, the J call TRBJ2-1, with TRBD1 identical over 8 bases. The CDR3 extends over 15 amino acids. Trimming took 0 bases from V and 10 from J; bases not matched to a gene: 8. Germline loops: CDR1 LGHNA, CDR2 YSLEER. CDR3: CASSQDRQGAREQFF. The CDR3 coding sequence is TGCGCCAGCAGCCAAGATAGGCAGGGGGCTCGGGAGCAGTTCTTC.

V and J are TRBV10-3 and TRBJ1-1; 9 bases fit TRBD1. The CDR3 loop spans 15 amino acids. Trimming removed 1 base from V and 1 base from J; junction bases left unmatched: 1. Germline lookup yields CDR1 ENHRY and CDR2 SYGVKD. As DNA, the CDR3 is TGTGCCATCAGTGAGTGGGACAGGGAGAACACTGAAGCTTTCTTT. It encodes CAISEWDRENTEAFF.

This clone was found a few times. The chain uses TRBV4-3 and TRBJ2-2; 8 bases match TRBD2. This CDR3 has 16 amino acids. The junction had 5 bases not matched to a gene; V was cut back by 3 bases and J by 2 bases. Germline assignment: CDR1 LGHNA and CDR2 YSLEER. The CDR3 sequence is CASSHRGGRNTGELFF. For the CDR3, the DNA is TGCGCCAGCAGCCATCGGGGGGGGCGAAACACCGGGGAGCTGTTTTTT.

V is TRBV30 and J is TRBJ1-6; possibly TRBD1 for D (5 bases). V gave up 0 bases and J gave up 15 bases, with 12 bases separating them. The CDR3 spans 12 residues. The V gene's germline CDR1 is GTSNPN and CDR2 SVGIG (reference sequence). CDR3 coding DNA: TGTGCCTGGAGTGTAGGAGTGCAGGGCCTCCACTTT. Translating gives CAWSVGVQGLHF.

This chain connects TRBV6-5 to TRBJ1-5, with 8 bases fitting TRBD1. The CDR3 consists of 14 residues. In germline, CDR1 is MNHEY, CDR2 SVGAGI. With V trimmed by 2 bases and J by 9 bases, 6 bases remained unmatched. The CDR3 coding sequence is TGTGCCAGCAGTTACGGCGACAGGGGAGGGCCCCAGCATTTT. Translation gives CASSYGDRGGPQHF.

The chain joins TRBV25-1 to TRBJ2-7, with TRBD1 matching 11 bases. The CDR3 loop spans 16 amino acids. CDR1 is MGHDK, CDR2 SYGVNS, per germline. Trimming cost V 4 bases and J 3 bases; bases outside gene matches: 8. For the CDR3, the DNA is TGTGCCAGCAGTGGACCTGGGACAGGGGGAGGCTACGAGCAGTACTTC. Encoded protein: CASSGPGTGGGYEQYF.

This clone was recorded a few times. This rearrangement joins TRBV28 to TRBJ1-5, with 7 bases aligning to TRBD1. Germline lookup yields CDR1 MDHEN and CDR2 SYDVKM. V lost 5 bases, J lost 8 bases, and 9 bases stayed unmatched. The length of the CDR3 is 14 residues. This CDR3 is CASSPDRVFEPQHF. Here the CDR3 DNA reads TGTGCCAGCAGTCCAGACAGGGTATTTGAGCCCCAGCATTTT.

The gene calls are TRBV9 and TRBJ1-1; D unresolved. CDR3 length equals 15 residues. Looked up from germline, CDR1 is SGDLS and CDR2 is YYNGEE. Trimming removed 1 base at V and 6 bases at J, with 16 bases between. The chain's CDR3 is CASSVFPVIEAEAFF. CDR3 coding DNA: TGTGCCAGCAGCGTATTTCCGGTTATCGAGGCTGAAGCTTTCTTT.

The rearrangement links TRBV5-6 to TRBJ2-7, with a weak D call TRBD1 (6 bases). Trimming took off 4 bases at V and 2 bases at J, with 13 bases between the two ends. The CDR3 has 14 residues. Germline CDR1 reads SGHDT; CDR2 reads YYEEEE. The CDR3 DNA sequence: TGTGCCAGCAGCCAAATGACAGGAACCTACGAGCAGTACTTC. This codes for CASSQMTGTYEQYF.

The chain is built from TRBV30 and TRBJ1-2; a weak D match, TRBD1 (6 bases). The V end was cut by 5 bases, the J end by 4 bases, with 20 bases between. The germline V gene encodes CDR1 GTSNPN and CDR2 SVGIG (reference sequence). The CDR3 runs 15 residues. The DNA of the CDR3 is TGTGCCTGGGCGTGGGGGGGGGCAGGGACCTATGGCTACACCTTC. Protein sequence: CAWAWGGAGTYGYTF.

The count of this clone is one. V and J are TRBV7-3 and TRBJ1-1; 8 nucleotides match TRBD1. The V segment lost 5 bases and the J segment 9 bases; nucleotides outside the gene matches: 8. Germline-derived CDR1 and CDR2 are SGHTA and FQGTGA. The CDR3 is made up of 13 amino acids. The CDR3 sequence is CASSTGQGLKAFF. CDR3 nucleotide sequence: TGTGCCAGCAGCACCGGACAGGGTTTAAAAGCTTTCTTT.

V is TRBV29-1 and J is TRBJ2-5, with 11 bases lining up with TRBD2. Trimming at V came to 4 bases and at J to 4 bases, leaving 5 bases not matched to a gene. The CDR3 has 14 amino acids. Germline values: CDR1 SQVTM, CDR2 ANQGSEA. The CDR3 is CSVAGTSGIETQYF. The DNA of the CDR3 is TGCAGCGTTGCCGGGACTAGCGGAATAGAGACCCAGTACTTC.

V is TRBV7-9 and J is TRBJ2-7; the D is unclear. From germline, CDR1 is SEHNR and CDR2 FQNEAQ (reference sequence). CDR3 length: 15 amino acids. V lost 7 bases to trimming and J lost 0 bases, with 16 bases between them. The CDR3 loop is CASTSARGSSYEQYF. CDR3 coding DNA: TGTGCCAGCACCTCCGCTAGAGGTAGCTCCTACGAGCAGTACTTC.

The CDR3 spells CASSLGQTGELFF. CDR3 sequence (DNA): TGTGCCAGCAGCCTAGGACAGACCGGGGAGCTGTTTTTT. V is TRBV2 and J is TRBJ2-2; the D gene is possibly TRBD1 (6 bases). The CDR3 is 13 residues long. The V end was cut by 6 bases, the J end by 5 bases, with 10 bases between. Germline loops: CDR1 SNHLY, CDR2 FYNNEI.

The rearrangement joins TRBV4-2 to TRBJ2-3, with 12 bases lining up with TRBD2. With V trimmed by 1 base and J by 10 bases, 9 bases remained unmatched. This CDR3 comprises 16 residues. Germline CDR1 reads LGHNA; CDR2 reads YNFKEQ. The CDR3 nucleotides are TGTGCCAGCAGCCAAGTCGGGGGACTAGCGGGTGGATCGCAGTATTTT. Amino acids: CASSQVGGLAGGSQYF.